A selection of T cell receptor beta chains follows, all from one sample in a study of T cells in Graves' hyperthyroidism and ophthalmopathy. TCRdb redid the calling of the multiplex PCR reads with MiXCR, one entry per CDR3 protein. The table has almost 600,000 distinct CDR3 sequences, approximately 15% seen once. Sequenced sample: blood. These receptors were collected from a woman under 40 with Graves' hyperthyroidism that later progressed to Graves' ophthalmopathy. CDR3s include the opening cysteine and the closing phenylalanine or tryptophan. Fields, in order: D gene, J gene, clone size, V gene, CDR3 protein, CDR3 DNA. D genes are given only for firm matches. The size field is filled for only some rows; it gives once, few, many or a size class.

NA TRBJ1-1 many TRBV10-3 CAISELNTEAFF TGTGCCATCAGTGAACTGAACACTGAAGCTTTCTTT
NA TRBJ1-4 NA TRBV6-2/TRBV6-3 CASSYYGGHNEKLFF TGTGCCAGCAGTTATTACGGCGGCCATAATGAAAAACTGTTTTTT
NA TRBJ1-1 NA TRBV5-1 CASRQRGDTEAFF TGCGCCAGCAGACAGAGGGGCGACACTGAAGCTTTCTTT
TRBD2 TRBJ2-3 many TRBV11-2 CASSLTSGSGTQYF TGTGCCAGCAGCCTGACTAGCGGGAGTGGTACGCAGTATTTT
TRBD1 TRBJ1-1 many TRBV11-2 CASSLEGRAGGGEAFF TGTGCCAGCAGCTTAGAGGGGAGGGCAGGGGGCGGTGAAGCTTTCTTT
TRBD1 TRBJ1-2 few TRBV19 CATTGGANYGYTF TGTGCCACAACAGGGGGAGCTAACTATGGCTACACCTTC
NA TRBJ1-6 few TRBV7-6 CASSLEGLTLHF TGTGCCAGCAGCTTAGAAGGGTTAACCCTCCACTTT
NA TRBJ2-2 NA TRBV28 CASSLKLIRGTGELFF TGTGCCAGCAGTTTAAAGTTGATCCGAGGCACCGGGGAGCTGTTTTTT
NA TRBJ1-5 NA TRBV27 CASSLSGQEGNQPQHF TGTGCCAGCAGTTTAAGCGGTCAGGAGGGGAATCAGCCCCAGCATTTT
NA TRBJ2-5 NA TRBV6-1 CASSDRRQVEALGTQYF TGTGCCAGCAGTGATCGCCGACAGGTGGAGGCCCTAGGGACCCAGTACTTC
NA TRBJ1-2 many TRBV12-3/TRBV12-4 CASSLGTEYGYTF TGTGCCAGCAGTTTAGGGACGGAGTATGGCTACACCTTC
NA TRBJ2-7 NA TRBV2 CASSTDRRNYEQYF TGTGCCAGCAGTACCGACAGGCGAAACTACGAGCAGTACTTC
TRBD2 TRBJ2-1 NA TRBV19 CASSIGASGGNEQFF TGTGCCAGTAGTATAGGGGCTAGCGGCGGGAATGAGCAGTTCTTC
TRBD2 TRBJ2-7 many TRBV6-2/TRBV6-3 CASSPGTSNYEQYF TGTGCCAGCAGTCCAGGGACTAGCAACTACGAGCAGTACTTC
NA TRBJ1-4 many TRBV3-1 CASSPPPDEKLFF TGTGCCAGCAGCCCCCCACCTGATGAAAAACTGTTTTTT
NA TRBJ1-1 NA TRBV5-4 CASRGWGRNTEAFF TGTGCCAGCCGGGGTTGGGGTCGAAACACTGAAGCTTTCTTT
NA TRBJ2-7 few TRBV6-1 CASTQEREQYF TGTGCCAGCACCCAAGAGCGCGAGCAGTACTTC
NA TRBJ1-4 many TRBV12-3/TRBV12-4 CASRKSAGSLDEKLFF TGTGCCAGCAGGAAGAGCGCAGGGAGTCTGGACGAAAAACTGTTTTTT
NA TRBJ1-2 few TRBV29-1 CSGLDSLLTYGYTF TGCAGCGGCCTCGACAGTCTTCTTACTTATGGCTACACCTTC
NA TRBJ2-3 many TRBV7-8 CASSFFPVRESTDTQYF TGTGCCAGCAGCTTTTTCCCGGTGAGGGAGAGCACAGATACGCAGTATTTT
NA TRBJ2-3 many TRBV12-3/TRBV12-4 CASSLAWVSWVGDTQYF TGTGCCAGCAGTTTAGCGTGGGTCTCGTGGGTGGGGGATACGCAGTATTTT
NA TRBJ1-2 many TRBV11-2 CASSLAWTEYYGYTF TGTGCCAGCAGCCTAGCTTGGACAGAATACTATGGCTACACCTTC
NA TRBJ1-1 many TRBV20-1 CSAVIQPSNTEAFF TGCAGTGCTGTGATACAGCCTAGTAACACTGAAGCTTTCTTT
TRBD2 TRBJ2-3 few TRBV18 CASSPPRQRGGTDTQYF TGTGCCAGCTCACCACCGAGACAGCGGGGGGGGACAGATACGCAGTATTTT
NA TRBJ2-7 many TRBV30 CAWRGQGKTYEQYF TGTGCCTGGAGAGGGCAGGGGAAAACCTACGAGCAGTACTTC
NA TRBJ2-1 NA TRBV9 CASSVQGGGDNEQFF TGTGCCAGCAGCGTTCAGGGGGGCGGGGACAATGAGCAGTTCTTC
NA TRBJ2-7 NA TRBV12-3/TRBV12-4 CASSLAFKQYF TGTGCCAGCAGTTTAGCGTTTAAGCAGTACTTC
NA TRBJ1-4 few TRBV20-1 CSARDPGTNEKLFF TGCAGTGCTAGAGATCCAGGGACTAATGAAAAACTGTTTTTT
NA TRBJ2-5 many TRBV7-9 CASSLSEGVQYF TGTGCCAGCAGCTTATCGGAAGGGGTTCAGTACTTC
NA TRBJ2-3 NA TRBV3-1 CASSPNRVPEGDTQYF TGTGCCAGCAGCCCCAACCGGGTCCCTGAGGGCGATACGCAGTATTTT
NA TRBJ1-1 NA TRBV28 CASSPPTGAGEAFF TGTGCCAGCAGTCCCCCCACCGGGGCTGGTGAAGCTTTCTTT
NA TRBJ2-1 many TRBV11-2 CASSRERASSYNEQFF TGTGCCAGCAGTAGAGAGCGGGCCAGCTCCTACAATGAGCAGTTCTTC
NA TRBJ1-2 many TRBV5-1 CASSNSGTGFYGYTF TGCGCCAGCAGCAATTCCGGGACGGGCTTTTATGGCTACACCTTC
NA TRBJ1-2 NA TRBV12-3/TRBV12-4 CASSFSVRNMIYTF TGTGCCAGCAGTTTTTCAGTCAGAAATATGATCTACACCTTC
NA TRBJ2-3 many TRBV10-1 CASSEPRGSTDTQYF TGCGCCAGCAGTGAGCCCAGGGGTAGCACAGATACGCAGTATTTT
TRBD2 TRBJ2-1 NA TRBV18 CASSPQRELINEQFF TGTGCCAGCTCACCCCAGCGGGAACTGATCAATGAGCAGTTCTTC
NA TRBJ1-5 few TRBV28 CASTNRRGSQPQHF TGTGCCAGCACTAATCGGAGGGGTTCTCAGCCCCAGCATTTT
NA TRBJ1-4 many TRBV9 CASRSSSEKLFF TGTGCCAGCAGGTCATCATCGGAAAAACTGTTTTTT
NA TRBJ2-1 NA TRBV27 CASSLNPNEQFF TGTGCCAGCAGTTTAAACCCCAATGAGCAGTTCTTC
NA TRBJ2-1 many TRBV6-1 CASSEAPGRVSYEQFF TGTGCCAGCAGTGAAGCGCCGGGCAGGGTAAGCTATGAGCAGTTCTTC
TRBD1 TRBJ2-7 NA TRBV7-9 CASSPGTGGKEQYF TGTGCCAGCAGCCCGGGGACAGGGGGAAAGGAGCAGTACTTC
NA TRBJ1-5 few TRBV6-1 CASGSAGGSNQPQHF TGTGCCAGCGGAAGTGCGGGGGGATCCAATCAGCCCCAGCATTTT
TRBD1 TRBJ1-1 many TRBV19 CASSETGIEAFF TGTGCCAGTAGCGAGACAGGGATTGAAGCTTTCTTT
TRBD2 TRBJ2-1 few TRBV30 CAWRAGVGNEQFF TGTGCCTGGAGAGCGGGAGTAGGGAATGAGCAGTTCTTC
TRBD1 TRBJ1-1 few TRBV30 CAWGGLGQGRAEAFF TGTGCCTGGGGAGGACTCGGACAGGGGAGGGCTGAAGCTTTCTTT
NA TRBJ2-5 many TRBV6-2/TRBV6-3 CASSYSEGNQETQYF TGTGCCAGCAGTTACTCGGAGGGGAACCAAGAGACCCAGTACTTC
NA TRBJ1-1 many TRBV19 CASSPRGQPHLKDTEAFF TGTGCCAGTAGCCCTAGAGGACAGCCCCACCTTAAAGACACTGAAGCTTTCTTT
TRBD1 TRBJ2-1 many TRBV24-1 CATSDKDRGLYNEQFF TGTGCCACCAGTGACAAGGACAGGGGGCTTTACAATGAGCAGTTCTTC
NA TRBJ1-2 many TRBV3-1 CASSQGISAYGYTF TGTGCCAGCAGCCAAGGGATCAGTGCATATGGCTACACCTTC
NA TRBJ2-7 NA TRBV29-1 CSVAGFWGYEQYF TGCAGCGTGGCAGGGTTTTGGGGCTACGAGCAGTACTTC
NA TRBJ1-6 many TRBV12-3/TRBV12-4 CATRKSSYNSPLHF TGTGCCACCCGCAAGAGCTCCTATAATTCACCCCTCCACTTT
NA TRBJ1-2 many TRBV24-1 CATSGGTDGYTF TGTGCCACCAGTGGTGGGACGGATGGCTACACCTTC
NA TRBJ1-2 many TRBV28 CASSPPVADTTRYTF TGTGCCAGCAGTCCTCCCGTGGCAGATACGACTCGCTACACCTTC
NA TRBJ1-4 NA TRBV27 CASNTPQGMANEKLFF TGTGCCAGCAACACCCCTCAGGGGATGGCTAATGAAAAACTGTTTTTT
TRBD2 TRBJ2-1 few TRBV19 CASSPQRSGRRNEQFF TGTGCCAGTAGTCCTCAGAGAAGCGGGAGGCGCAATGAGCAGTTCTTC